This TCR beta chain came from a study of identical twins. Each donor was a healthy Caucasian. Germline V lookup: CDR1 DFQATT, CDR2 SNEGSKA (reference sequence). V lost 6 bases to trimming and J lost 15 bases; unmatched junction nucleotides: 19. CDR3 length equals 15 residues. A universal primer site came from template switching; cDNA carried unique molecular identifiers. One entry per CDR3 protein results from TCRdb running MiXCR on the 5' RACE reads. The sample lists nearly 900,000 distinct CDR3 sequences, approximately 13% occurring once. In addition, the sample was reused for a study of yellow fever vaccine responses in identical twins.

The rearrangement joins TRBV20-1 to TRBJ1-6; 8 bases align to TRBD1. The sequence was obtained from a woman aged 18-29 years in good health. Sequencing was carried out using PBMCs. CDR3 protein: CSAPSPGPRGPHLHF. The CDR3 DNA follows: TGCAGTGCACCCTCACCGGGCCCCAGGGGGCCACACCTCCACTTT.